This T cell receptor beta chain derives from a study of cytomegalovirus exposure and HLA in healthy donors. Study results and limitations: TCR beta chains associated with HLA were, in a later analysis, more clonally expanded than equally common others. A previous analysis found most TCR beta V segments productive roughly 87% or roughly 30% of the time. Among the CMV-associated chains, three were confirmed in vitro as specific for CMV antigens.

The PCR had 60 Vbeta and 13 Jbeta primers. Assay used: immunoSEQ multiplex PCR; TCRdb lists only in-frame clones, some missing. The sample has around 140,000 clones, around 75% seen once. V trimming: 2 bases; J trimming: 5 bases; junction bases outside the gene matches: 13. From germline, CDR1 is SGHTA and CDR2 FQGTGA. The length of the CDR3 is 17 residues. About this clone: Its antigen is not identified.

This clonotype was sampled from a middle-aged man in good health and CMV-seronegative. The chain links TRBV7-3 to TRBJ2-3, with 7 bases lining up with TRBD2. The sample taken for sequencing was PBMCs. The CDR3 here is CASSLGASGASGDTQYF. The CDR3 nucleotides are TGTGCCAGCAGCTTAGGCGCAAGCGGGGCCTCCGGAGATACGCAGTATTTT.